This is a list of T cell receptor beta chains from one sample in a study of blood T cell repertoires in COVID-19. Using immunoSEQ multiplex PCR, the repertoire was profiled, and TCRdb retains in-frame clones only, with some absent. There are roughly 350,000 clones in the sample; around 87% occur only once, and 8.5% to 12% lies in the top ten. The sequencing input was peripheral blood. All receptors derive from a woman aged 25 to 39 with COVID-19, enrolled during active disease. Each CDR3 is given with its conserved first and last residue. D genes are given only for firm matches. The size entry is marked missing in some rows and otherwise reads once, few, many or a size class.

CDR3aa,CDR3nt,v_gene,j_gene,abundance,d_gene
CASSGDRGYNEQFF,TGTGCCAGCAGTGGCGACAGGGGCTACAATGAGCAGTTCTTC,TRBV2,TRBJ2-1,NA,TRBD1
CASRSPDRAETQYF,TGTGCCAGCAGGTCCCCGGACAGGGCAGAGACCCAGTACTTC,TRBV28,TRBJ2-5,NA,TRBD1
CAMKAAGGGYEQYF,TGTGCCATGAAGGCCGCGGGAGGGGGCTACGAGCAGTACTTC,TRBV10-3,TRBJ2-7,NA,TRBD2
CASSLEGNYGYTF,TGTGCCAGCAGCTTGGAGGGGAACTATGGCTACACCTTC,TRBV5-4,TRBJ1-2,NA,NA
CSAGIRTDTQYF,TGCAGCGCCGGGATTCGCACAGATACGCAGTATTTT,TRBV29-1,TRBJ2-3,NA,NA
CASSLKGANQPQHF,TGTGCCAGCAGTTTAAAGGGGGCCAATCAGCCCCAGCATTTT,TRBV27,TRBJ1-5,once,TRBD1
CASSPRHIYEQYF,TGTGCCAGCAGTCCTCGACACATCTACGAGCAGTACTTC,TRBV6-5,TRBJ2-7,NA,NA
CARQTGYQPQHF,TGCGCCAGACAGACAGGGTATCAGCCCCAGCATTTT,TRBV5-1,TRBJ1-5,NA,TRBD1
CASSQVTAGLTDTQYF,TGTGCCAGCAGCCAAGTCACGGCGGGGCTCACAGATACGCAGTATTTT,TRBV3-1/TRBV3-2,TRBJ2-3,NA,NA
CASSQTGDGNEKLFF,TGTGCCAGCAGCCAAACAGGGGATGGTAATGAAAAACTGTTTTTT,TRBV7-9,TRBJ1-4,once,TRBD1
CAWGRTGGRTEAFF,TGTGCCTGGGGGCGGACAGGGGGACGCACTGAAGCTTTCTTT,TRBV30,TRBJ1-1,NA,TRBD1
CASSQVLAGAQETQYF,TGTGCCAGCAGCCAAGTCCTAGCGGGAGCCCAAGAGACCCAGTACTTC,TRBV3-1/TRBV3-2,TRBJ2-5,once,TRBD2
CASSLVGGGYTF,TGTGCCAGCAGCTTAGTAGGGGGAGGCTACACCTTC,TRBV7-6,TRBJ1-2,NA,NA
CASSLSRQGLTYEQYF,TGTGCCAGCAGTTTATCAAGACAGGGGCTGACCTACGAGCAGTACTTC,TRBV27,TRBJ2-7,NA,TRBD1
CASSEFGSDYNEQFF,TGTGCCAGCAGTGAATTCGGGAGTGACTACAATGAGCAGTTCTTC,TRBV2,TRBJ2-1,NA,NA
CASSLAGTQNNSPLHF,TGTGCCAGCAGTTTAGCCGGGACACAAAATAATTCACCCCTCCACTTT,TRBV27,TRBJ1-6,NA,NA
CASSDLTRGLAGELFF,TGTGCCAGCAGTGACCTTACCCGGGGGTTGGCCGGGGAGCTGTTTTTT,TRBV6-1,TRBJ2-2,once,NA
CASSMVASYNSPLHF,TGTGCCAGTAGTATGGTAGCTTCCTATAATTCACCCCTCCACTTT,TRBV19,TRBJ1-6,NA,NA
CSVAGPAGQGTEAFF,TGCAGCGTTGCGGGCCCGGCAGGCCAGGGCACTGAAGCTTTCTTT,TRBV29-1,TRBJ1-1,NA,NA
CASTWDRGGYGYTF,TGTGCCAGCACCTGGGACAGGGGAGGGTATGGCTACACCTTC,TRBV28,TRBJ1-2,NA,TRBD1
CSVEQGGQGTHEQYF,TGCAGCGTTGAACAAGGGGGACAGGGGACACACGAGCAGTACTTC,TRBV29-1,TRBJ2-7,NA,TRBD1
CASSADFTGEGYEQYF,TGTGCCAGCAGTGCCGATTTTACGGGAGAAGGCTACGAGCAGTACTTC,TRBV9,TRBJ2-7,once,NA
CASAWQGAQPQHF,TGTGCCAGCGCATGGCAGGGGGCACAGCCCCAGCATTTT,TRBV19,TRBJ1-5,NA,TRBD1
CASSSLAGGQDTQYF,TGTGCCAGCAGTTCCCTAGCGGGAGGCCAAGATACGCAGTATTTT,TRBV6-5,TRBJ2-3,NA,TRBD2
CASSPKGAGGIYEQYF,TGTGCCAGCAGCCCCAAAGGAGCGGGAGGGATCTACGAGCAGTACTTC,TRBV11-2,TRBJ2-7,NA,TRBD2
CASSLSQGGGNTIYF,TGTGCCAGCAGTTTATCGCAGGGAGGTGGAAACACCATATATTTT,TRBV27,TRBJ1-3,few,NA
CASSLREGAQETQYF,TGCGCCAGCAGCTTACGGGAGGGGGCCCAAGAGACCCAGTACTTC,TRBV5-1,TRBJ2-5,once,NA
CASSLNIFPNEQFF,TGTGCCAGCAGTTTAAATATCTTCCCCAATGAGCAGTTCTTC,TRBV28,TRBJ2-1,NA,NA
CASSQGTGYLDTEAFF,TGCGCCAGCAGCCAAGGGACAGGGTATCTGGACACTGAAGCTTTCTTT,TRBV4-1,TRBJ1-1,NA,TRBD1
CASSPEGTGVGEQYF,TGTGCCAGCAGCCCCGAAGGGACAGGGGTGGGCGAGCAGTACTTC,TRBV11-2,TRBJ2-7,NA,TRBD1
CAWSGDRATEAFF,TGTGCCTGGAGTGGAGACAGAGCCACTGAAGCTTTCTTT,TRBV30,TRBJ1-1,NA,NA
CASSSLTSLDNINEQFF,TGTGCCAGCAGCTCACTAACCTCACTAGACAATATCAATGAGCAGTTCTTC,TRBV7-3,TRBJ2-1,NA,NA
CAWRDRNEQFF,TGTGCCTGGAGAGATCGGAATGAGCAGTTCTTC,TRBV30,TRBJ2-1,NA,NA
CASSLEGVSNEQYF,TGTGCCAGCAGCTTAGAAGGGGTGTCAAACGAGCAGTACTTC,TRBV7-2,TRBJ2-7,NA,NA
CASSTRDGSNGYTF,TGTGCCAGCAGTACAAGAGACGGGAGTAATGGCTACACCTTC,TRBV6-2/TRBV6-3,TRBJ1-2,NA,NA
CASSIGTSGNEQFF,TGTGCCAGCAGCATCGGGACTAGCGGAAATGAGCAGTTCTTC,TRBV7-9,TRBJ2-1,NA,TRBD2
CATAGTGGPDTQYF,TGTGCCACCGCAGGGACAGGGGGCCCAGATACGCAGTATTTT,TRBV24-1,TRBJ2-3,NA,TRBD1
CASSLSRNTGELFF,TGTGCCAGCAGTTTGTCCAGGAACACCGGGGAGCTGTTTTTT,TRBV28,TRBJ2-2,NA,NA
CASSFPLAGGLVEQFF,TGTGCCAGCAGCTTCCCTTTAGCGGGAGGGCTGGTTGAGCAGTTCTTC,TRBV11-2,TRBJ2-1,NA,TRBD2
CASSQYRGGEQYF,TGTGCCAGCAGCCAATACAGGGGCGGCGAGCAGTACTTC,TRBV3-1/TRBV3-2,TRBJ2-7,NA,TRBD1
CASSWGTSGSTGELFF,TGCGCCAGCAGCTGGGGGACTAGCGGGAGCACCGGGGAGCTGTTTTTT,TRBV5-1,TRBJ2-2,NA,TRBD2
CASSMVGQGTQYF,TGTGCCAGCAGTATGGTGGGGCAGGGGACCCAGTACTTC,TRBV12-3/TRBV12-4,TRBJ2-5,NA,NA
CASNRQGAADTQYF,TGCGCCAGCAACAGACAGGGGGCCGCAGATACGCAGTATTTT,TRBV5-1,TRBJ2-3,NA,TRBD1
CSGYHPQGVSDNEQFF,TGCAGCGGCTATCACCCCCAGGGCGTATCTGACAATGAGCAGTTCTTC,TRBV29-1,TRBJ2-1,NA,NA
CSISSNEQFF,TGCAGCATTTCTAGTAATGAGCAGTTCTTC,TRBV29-1,TRBJ2-1,NA,NA
CAWSPYGTGYGYTF,TGTGCCTGGAGCCCGTACGGGACAGGCTATGGCTACACCTTC,TRBV30,TRBJ1-2,NA,TRBD1
CASIQETGTEAFF,TGCGCCAGCATACAGGAGACGGGCACTGAAGCTTTCTTT,TRBV5-1,TRBJ1-1,many,NA
CAWSPGQHSYEQYF,TGTGCCTGGAGCCCGGGACAGCACTCCTACGAGCAGTACTTC,TRBV30,TRBJ2-7,NA,TRBD1
CASSPRGQGGSEQFF,TGTGCCAGCAGCCCCAGGGGGCAGGGGGGCAGTGAGCAGTTCTTC,TRBV9,TRBJ2-1,NA,TRBD1
CASSRDSRNTEAFF,TGTGCCAGCAGCCGGGACAGCCGGAACACTGAAGCTTTCTTT,TRBV6-6,TRBJ1-1,few,TRBD1
CASSRDRGVKKGIGELFF,TGCGCCAGCAGTCGGGACAGGGGAGTAAAGAAGGGAATCGGGGAGCTGTTTTTT,TRBV23-1,TRBJ2-2,NA,TRBD1
CASSESLAGAYEQYF,TGCGCCAGCAGTGAGTCACTAGCGGGAGCCTACGAGCAGTACTTC,TRBV10-1,TRBJ2-7,NA,TRBD2
CASSQGTGADTQYF,TGCGCCAGCAGCCAAGGGACAGGGGCAGATACGCAGTATTTT,TRBV4-1,TRBJ2-3,NA,TRBD1
CASSTLAGQDYNSPLHF,TGCGCCAGCAGCACCCTCGCAGGACAGGATTATAATTCACCCCTCCACTTT,TRBV5-1,TRBJ1-6,NA,TRBD1
CASSASGRVHEQYF,TGCGCCAGCAGTGCTAGCGGGAGAGTCCACGAGCAGTACTTC,TRBV10-1,TRBJ2-7,NA,TRBD2
CASSLTTGAYEQYF,TGTGCCAGCAGCCTCACAACAGGGGCCTACGAGCAGTACTTC,TRBV5-8,TRBJ2-7,NA,TRBD1
CASSSGGAGNQPQHF,TGTGCCAGCAGTTCCGGGGGGGCTGGCAATCAGCCCCAGCATTTT,TRBV6-2/TRBV6-3,TRBJ1-5,NA,NA
CASSLIRRTYNEQFF,TGTGCCAGCAGCTTAATCCGGAGAACCTACAATGAGCAGTTCTTC,TRBV7-3,TRBJ2-1,NA,NA
CASSDGTSINEQFF,TGTGCCAGCAGTGACGGGACTAGCATCAATGAGCAGTTCTTC,TRBV6-4,TRBJ2-1,NA,TRBD2
CASSLELESPLHF,TGTGCCAGCAGCTTAGAGCTCGAGTCACCCCTCCACTTT,TRBV7-3,TRBJ1-6,NA,NA